This T cell receptor (beta chain) was captured by sequencing in a study of monozygotic twins with cystic fibrosis. The wider study: Library input was about 3 micrograms of fragmented DNA, with approximately 15 PCR cycles.

Comment on this clone: Other DNA variants within this sample encode the same CDR3.

Deletions cut 4 bases from V and 7 bases from J, with 12 bases between. CDR1 and CDR2 from the germline V gene are SGHDT and YYEEEE. CDR3 size: 13 residues. Clones were read by immunoSEQ multiplex PCR, and TCRdb kept only the in-frame ones, dropping some. This sample yields over 15,000 clones, of which 90% to 97% are seen a single time; about 0.68% belongs to the top ten. The specimen was blood. The V gene is TRBV5-6, the J gene TRBJ1-5; D remains ambiguous. The sequence was collected from a girl aged 2-10 years with cystic fibrosis. The CDR3 DNA follows: TGTGCCAGCAGCCTGGGAGGTTACCAGCCCCAGCATTTT. It encodes CASSLGGYQPQHF.